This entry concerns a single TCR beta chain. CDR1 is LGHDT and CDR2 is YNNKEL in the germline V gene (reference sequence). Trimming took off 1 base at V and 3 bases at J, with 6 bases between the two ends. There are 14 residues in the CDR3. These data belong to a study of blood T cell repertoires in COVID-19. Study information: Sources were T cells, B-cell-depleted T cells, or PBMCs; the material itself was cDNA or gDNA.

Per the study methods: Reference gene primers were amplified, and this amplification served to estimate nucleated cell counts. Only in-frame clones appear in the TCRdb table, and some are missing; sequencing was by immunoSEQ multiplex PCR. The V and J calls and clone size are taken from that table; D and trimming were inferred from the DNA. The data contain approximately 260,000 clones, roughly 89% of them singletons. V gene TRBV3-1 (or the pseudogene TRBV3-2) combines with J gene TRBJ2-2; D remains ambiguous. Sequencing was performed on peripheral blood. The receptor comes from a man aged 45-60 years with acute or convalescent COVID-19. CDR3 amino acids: CASSQVVYTGELFF. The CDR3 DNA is TGTGCCAGCAGCCAAGTAGTGTACACCGGGGAGCTGTTTTTT.